This T cell receptor beta chain was sequenced in a study of T cell repertoires in cytomegalovirus infection (dated by TCRdb to between 2018 and 2021). Regarding the complete study: The HLA type of each donor mattered for the analysis, because public TCR beta signatures pointed to carriage of CMV infection along with the matching HLA type.

Instrument used: Illumina HiSeq 1500. TCRdb applied fastp at Q25 and MiXCR to the public reads, then kept only in-frame beta chains. Rows are combined by CDR3 protein, so each entry shows the most common genes and DNA. For this sample the table gives approximately 400,000 distinct CDR3 sequences, of which approximately 33% were detected only once. The biggest ten clones account for roughly 15% of the sample. As for this clonotype: Its antigen is unknown. This sequence is one base from a far larger clone and is likely a read error.

Study-level results and caveats: In both this cohort and an independent cohort of some 370 donors, the cumulative frequency of public TCR beta family members distinguished carriers of CMV infection plus the relevant HLA type. In the ex vivo response, HLA-C-restricted CMV-specific TCR beta clonotypes were dominant, and in two of eight donors the single most frequent clonotype came from this HLA-C-restricted group.

The sequencing input was PBMCs. This clonotype was obtained from a human donor in good health (CMV status not recorded). Some clones in this sample may be carry-over from other donors' samples.

The CDR3: CSSSLDRGQPQHF. In nucleotide form, the sequence is TGTTCCAGCAGCTTAGATAGGGGCCAGCCCCAGCATTTT. The V and J genes are TRBV11-1 and TRBJ1-5, with TRBD1 tentatively as D gene (5 bases match). The CDR3 contains 13 residues, cysteine and phenylalanine counted. Just CDR3 DNA is preserved here, 39 bases in frame from base 1. According to the germline V gene (reference sequence), CDR1 reads SGHAT and CDR2 reads FQDESV.